These T cell receptor beta chains were read from a single sample in a study of blood T cell repertoires in COVID-19. Profiling relied on immunoSEQ multiplex PCR, and the TCRdb table lists in-frame clones only, not all of them. The repertoire holds approximately 250,000 clones, approximately 84% seen once, with roughly 15% in the top ten. Sample: PBMCs or T cells enriched from blood (not recorded which). These TCRs come from a man aged 40-50 years who had recovered from COVID-19. The CDR3 runs from the conserved cysteine through the conserved F or W. Each record gives: J gene, V gene, clone size, D gene, CDR3 DNA, CDR3 protein. D genes are given only for firm matches. The size of a clone is reported for some rows only, either as once, few or many, or as a class for expanded clones.

TRBJ2-3 TRBV9 . TRBD2 TGTGCCAGCAGCGTAGTTAGCGGGGGGGCCGGCACAGATACGCAGTATTTT CASSVVSGGAGTDTQYF
TRBJ1-3 TRBV7-9 . . TGTGCCAGCAGCTACTCCCCAAGCTCTGGAAACACCATATATTTT CASSYSPSSGNTIYF
TRBJ2-1 TRBV5-4 . TRBD2 TGTGCCAGCAGTAGAGCTAGCGGGAAAGGGTCGCGGGAGCAGTTCTTC CASSRASGKGSREQFF
TRBJ2-7 TRBV28 . . TGTGCCAGCAGTTTAATTTCCGGGAGAGCCGACGAGCAGTACTTC CASSLISGRADEQYF
TRBJ2-1 TRBV6-6 . . TGTGCCAGCAGGAACCGGGACTGGCAATACAATGAGCAGTTCTTC CASRNRDWQYNEQFF
TRBJ1-2 TRBV6-5 . . TGTGCCAGCACCCCCATGCGGCAGCTCTATGGCTACACCTTC CASTPMRQLYGYTF
TRBJ1-1 TRBV3-1/TRBV3-2 . TRBD1 TGTGCCAGCAGAGCTAGGACAGGCCCGAACACTGAAGCTTTCTTT CASRARTGPNTEAFF
TRBJ1-2 TRBV6-5 . TRBD1 TGTGCCAGCAGTACACACGGACAGGGGAAGGGGGGCTACACCTTC CASSTHGQGKGGYTF
TRBJ1-1 TRBV27 . . TGTGCCAGCAGTTTCCTAACAGGGAACACTGAAGCTTTCTTT CASSFLTGNTEAFF
TRBJ1-6 TRBV27 . . TGTGCCAGCACCGTGGGGACAAATAAGGATCGTTCACCCCTCCACTTT CASTVGTNKDRSPLHF
TRBJ1-2 TRBV5-4 . TRBD1 TGTGCCAGCAGCTTGGGGGTCGGACAGGGGTTTGGCTACACCTTC CASSLGVGQGFGYTF
TRBJ2-5 TRBV15 few TRBD2 TGTGCCACCAGCCTTGCGGGGGGGCAAGAGACCCAGTACTTC CATSLAGGQETQYF
TRBJ1-1 TRBV6-1 . . TGTGCCAGCAGTGAAGCCGCTGACAGTAAAGCTTTCTTT CASSEAADSKAFF
TRBJ2-5 TRBV10-1 . . TGCGCCAGCAGTGAGTCCGGGAGAAGGCAGGGGGTTGGGACCCAGTACTTC CASSESGRRQGVGTQYF
TRBJ2-2 TRBV6-5 once . TGTGCCAGCAGTTACGAGGCGGAGGCCGGGGAGCTGTTTTTT CASSYEAEAGELFF
TRBJ2-1 TRBV6-5 . TRBD2 TGTGCCACCCCTAGGTGGCGGGGGGCGAACAATGAGCAGTTCTTC CATPRWRGANNEQFF
TRBJ2-3 TRBV11-3 . TRBD2 TGTGCCAGCAGCTTGGGACTAGCGGGAAGCACAGATACGCAGTATTTT CASSLGLAGSTDTQYF
TRBJ2-2 TRBV5-1 . TRBD1 TGCGCCAGCAGCTTGCGACAGGGGCGGACCGGGGAGCTGTTTTTT CASSLRQGRTGELFF
TRBJ2-4 TRBV30 . . TGTGCCTGGGGCAGACAGATTCAGTACTTC CAWGRQIQYF
TRBJ1-2 TRBV28 . . TGTGCCAGCAGTTTATCTACCGGAGGGCCGACTAACTATGGCTACACCTTC CASSLSTGGPTNYGYTF
TRBJ2-5 TRBV29-1 . TRBD1 TGCAGCGTTGAACAGGGGGCGCGATTGCTGGAAGAGACCCAGTACTTC CSVEQGARLLEETQYF
TRBJ2-1 TRBV19 . TRBD1 TGTGCCAGTAGTATAAAGACAGGGCAGCATGAGCAGTTCTTC CASSIKTGQHEQFF
TRBJ1-1 TRBV12-3/TRBV12-4 few . TGTGCCAGCAGTCGTGGCAGGACTGAAGCTTTCTTT CASSRGRTEAFF
TRBJ1-4 TRBV28 . TRBD1 TGTGCCAGCGCAGGGGGTGGTTGGGCTAATGAAAAACTGTTTTTT CASAGGGWANEKLFF
TRBJ2-7 TRBV2 . . TGTGCCAGCAGTGACCCCTTGCGGTACGAGCAGTACTTC CASSDPLRYEQYF
TRBJ2-7 TRBV5-8 few TRBD1 TGTGCCAGCAGCCGCCGTCCGGGACAGGGATCCTACGAGCAGTACTTC CASSRRPGQGSYEQYF
TRBJ1-2 TRBV7-9 once . TGTGCCAGCAGCTTAGATCTCCGCTATGGCTACACCTTC CASSLDLRYGYTF
TRBJ1-1 TRBV5-1 . TRBD1 TGCGCCAGCAGCCCGACAGGGGGCTCAACTGAAGCTTTCTTT CASSPTGGSTEAFF
TRBJ1-6 TRBV5-6 . TRBD1 TGTGCCAGCAGTCCTTATACGGACAGGAATTTATCACCCCTCCACTTT CASSPYTDRNLSPLHF
TRBJ2-5 TRBV18 . TRBD2 TGTGCCAGCTCACAGGGACTAGCGGGAGTTGGAGAGACCCAGTACTTC CASSQGLAGVGETQYF
TRBJ1-2 TRBV5-8 . . TGTGCCAGCAGCTTGGGTGTCCTTACTTATAACTATGGCTACACCTTC CASSLGVLTYNYGYTF
TRBJ1-5 TRBV6-1 . . TGTGCCAGCAGTGATCAAGATCCGGGAGATCAGCCCCAGCATTTT CASSDQDPGDQPQHF
TRBJ2-1 TRBV5-4 . . TGTGCCAGCAGCCGGGATTCGTCCCCAGACAATGAGCAGTTCTTC CASSRDSSPDNEQFF
TRBJ1-1 TRBV10-3 . . TGTGCCATCAGTGACCGTTCAGGGAACACTGAAGCTTTCTTT CAISDRSGNTEAFF
TRBJ2-7 TRBV13 . TRBD1 TGTGCCAGCAGACCCGCGGGACAGGCCTACGAGCAGTACTTC CASRPAGQAYEQYF
TRBJ1-6 TRBV12-3/TRBV12-4 . . TGTGCCAGCAGTTTAAAGGGGTCACCCCTCCACTTT CASSLKGSPLHF
TRBJ1-5 TRBV30 few TRBD1 TGTGCCTGGAGTGGACGGGACAGGGGGCTCGGGAGCAATCAGCCCCAGCATTTT CAWSGRDRGLGSNQPQHF
TRBJ2-3 TRBV18 . TRBD2 TGTGCCAGCTCACCATACTCCTTTAGCGGGAGGGCCAGCGATACGCAGTATTTT CASSPYSFSGRASDTQYF
TRBJ1-1 TRBV10-3 few . TGTGCCATCAGTGAGCAGGGCAGGCCTGAAGCTTTCTTT CAISEQGRPEAFF
TRBJ1-5 TRBV4-3 . . TGCGCCAGCAGCCAGGACAGTCATCAGCCCCAGCATTTT CASSQDSHQPQHF
TRBJ2-3 TRBV6-5 . . TGTGCCAGCAAACAGGTCACAGATACGCAGTATTTT CASKQVTDTQYF
TRBJ2-7 TRBV7-9 . TRBD1 TGTGCCAGCAGCCCAGACCGGGACAGCTACTCCTACGAGCAGTACTTC CASSPDRDSYSYEQYF
TRBJ1-2 TRBV29-1 . . TGCAGCGTTGGCTGGGTCGGGGGGGTTCCCTATGGCTACACCTTC CSVGWVGGVPYGYTF
TRBJ2-5 TRBV11-2 . TRBD2 TGTGCCAGCATGCAGATAGCGGGATTGGAGACCCAGTACTTC CASMQIAGLETQYF
TRBJ1-2 TRBV4-1 . . TGCGCCAGCAGCCAATTGGTAGGCGACCCAGGGAACTCTAACTATGGCTACACCTTC CASSQLVGDPGNSNYGYTF
TRBJ1-2 TRBV7-2 . . TGTGCCAGCAGTAGAGGACAGATCTATGGCTACACCTTC CASSRGQIYGYTF
TRBJ1-1 TRBV2 . TRBD1 TGTGCCAGCAGTGCGAGACAGGGACTGAATTCTGAAGCTTTCTTT CASSARQGLNSEAFF
TRBJ1-2 TRBV5-4 . TRBD1 TGTGCCAGCAGCTTAGCAGGGGGCTTCTATGGCTACACCTTC CASSLAGGFYGYTF
TRBJ1-1 TRBV28 . TRBD1 TGTGCCAGCAGCTATCCGGGACAGGGGGCGCGGACTGAAGCTTTCTTT CASSYPGQGARTEAFF
TRBJ2-6 TRBV19 . . TGTGCCAGTAGATACAGGCGCTCTGGGGCCAACGTCCTGACTTTC CASRYRRSGANVLTF
TRBJ1-5 TRBV4-1 . . TGCGCCAGCAGCCCGTGGACAGGCAATCAGCCCCAGCATTTT CASSPWTGNQPQHF